This T cell receptor (beta chain) was identified during a study of blood T cell repertoires in COVID-19. At the level of the study: Sources were T cells, B-cell-depleted T cells, or PBMCs; the material itself was cDNA or gDNA.

Germline CDR1 SGHRS, CDR2 YFSETQ. The CDR3 loop spans 17 amino acids. The V segment lost 0 bases and the J segment 4 bases; nucleotides outside the gene matches: 11. Followed longitudinally, the Seattle patients had been enrolled during active infection. The method was immunoSEQ multiplex PCR; TCRdb's version includes in-frame clones alone and lacks a portion of them. The sample has roughly 100,000 clones, about 82% seen once. This clonotype was obtained from an elderly man with COVID-19, enrolled during active disease. The genes are TRBV5-1 and TRBJ1-1; the match to TRBD1 covers 8 bases. The specimen was peripheral blood. In DNA, the CDR3 is TGCGCCAGCAGCTTGGCTCAAGGATCAGGGGGCTTCACTGAAGCTTTCTTT. Translating it yields CASSLAQGSGGFTEAFF.